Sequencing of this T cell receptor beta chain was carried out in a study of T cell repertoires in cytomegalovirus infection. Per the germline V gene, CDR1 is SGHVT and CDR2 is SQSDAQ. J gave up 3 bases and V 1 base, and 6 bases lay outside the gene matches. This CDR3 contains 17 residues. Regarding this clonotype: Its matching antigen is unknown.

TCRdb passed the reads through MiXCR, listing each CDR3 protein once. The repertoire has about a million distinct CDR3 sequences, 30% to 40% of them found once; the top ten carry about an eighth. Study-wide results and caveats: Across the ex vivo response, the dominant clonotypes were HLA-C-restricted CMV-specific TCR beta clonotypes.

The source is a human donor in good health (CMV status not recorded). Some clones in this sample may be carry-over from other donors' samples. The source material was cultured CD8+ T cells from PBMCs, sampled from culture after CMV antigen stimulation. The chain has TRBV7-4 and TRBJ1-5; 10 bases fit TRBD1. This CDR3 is CASSLVWGTGDNQPQHF. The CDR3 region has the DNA TGTGCCAGCAGCTTAGTCTGGGGGACAGGGGACAATCAGCCCCAGCATTTT.